This T cell receptor (beta chain) was identified in a study of shared clonotypes between healthy human individuals. Produced via immunoSEQ multiplex PCR; TCRdb's table is partial and in-frame only. This table has about 690,000 clones, 90% appearing once. Sequences were obtained from memory CD8+ T cells from PBMCs. Stated subset: CD45RO+ cells pooled with CCR7-negative TemRA cells. The receptor was derived from a man aged 18 to 35 in good health. Some clones in this sample may be carry-over from other donors' samples.

DNA of the CDR3: TGCGCCAGCAGTGAGTCAGGGACAGGGATCTACGAGCAGTACTTC. This translates into CASSESGTGIYEQYF. This chain connects TRBV10-1 to TRBJ2-7; 9 positions agree with TRBD1. After removal of 0 bases from V and 3 bases from J, the junction contained 3 bases not matched to a gene. The length of the CDR3 is 15 residues. Per the germline V gene, CDR1 is WNHNN and CDR2 is SYGVQD (reference sequence).